The source of this T cell receptor (beta chain) is a study of post-analysis software for immune sequencing data (dated by TCRdb to the mid-2010s). Background for the entire study: Relapsing-remitting, secondary progressive and progressive-relapsing multiple sclerosis were recorded as disease courses, and subtype annotation was lacking for some patients. Patient repertoires were compared against about a dozen previously published healthy control repertoires from donors aged about 6 to 26 years. A subset of samples was prepared in parallel using single-end sample barcoding, then pooled and co-amplified after Illumina adapter ligation.

The library was produced with PCR. Sequencing relied on an Illumina HiSeq 2500. Unique molecular identifiers were incorporated into TCR beta cDNA libraries to reduce PCR and sequencing biases. Every 1 to 10 million input T cells yielded 500,000 or so cDNA molecules, meaning each molecule approximated one T cell. The patient libraries were prepared and sequenced with the same protocol used for the earlier healthy control dataset. Within a given batch, samples were prepared together, multiplexed and sequenced on the same HiSeq lane. The authors processed their data as follows. MIGEC handled the raw barcoded reads, throwing out single-read molecular identifier groups before consensus assembly and CDR3 extraction. Clonotype tables were post-analysed with VDJtools, and diversity was normalized by down-sampling all datasets to the smallest sample size. In repertoire overlap clustering, CDR3 amino acid sequences, but not nucleotide sequences, were matched to correct batch-related cross-sample contamination. Through fastp at Q25 and MiXCR, TCRdb rebuilt clones from the public reads, retaining in-frame beta chains. Every CDR3 protein is listed once, alongside the most common genes and DNA of its rows. These V and J calls derive from TCRdb rather than the authors' analysis. The sample table lists about 500,000 distinct CDR3 sequences, around 40% of them with a count of one. The ten largest make up around 10% of the sample.

The paper's findings and limits, for the study overall: Patients showed significantly higher frequencies than controls for about 5 TRBV segments, among them TRBV5-6, TRBV5-1 and TRBV20-1. Direct clustering with F measure showed strong co-clustering of samples prepared in the same batch, prompting a batch-effect correction. The control group was slightly older than the multiple sclerosis patient group. Multiple sclerosis patients had significantly lower normalized Chao1 diversity than controls, a result that suggests substantial peripheral T-cell clonal expansion.

V trim: 5 bases; J trim: 7 bases; unmatched bases: 15. Measured from the cysteine to the phenylalanine, the CDR3 is 17 residues long. Just the 51-base CDR3 DNA is kept, in frame starting at base 1. From the germline V gene, CDR1 is SGHTA and CDR2 is FQGNSA. To demonstrate the VDJtools post-analysis software, the study profiled TCR beta repertoires from the peripheral blood of 10 to 15 young patients with multiple sclerosis. The multiple sclerosis patients were children and adolescents ranging in age from about 6 to 16 years. A note on this clonotype: Its target antigen remains unknown. Per-base quality was not reported, and no clone a single base away is much larger than it.

The sequence joins TRBV7-2 to TRBJ1-2; 11 central nucleotides agree with TRBD1. This receptor was taken from a girl under 18 with multiple sclerosis. Sequenced: blood. CDR3 protein: CASSLGGIGQGAGGYTF. The DNA sequence reads TGTGCCAGCAGCCTAGGGGGAATAGGACAGGGGGCAGGTGGCTACACCTTC.